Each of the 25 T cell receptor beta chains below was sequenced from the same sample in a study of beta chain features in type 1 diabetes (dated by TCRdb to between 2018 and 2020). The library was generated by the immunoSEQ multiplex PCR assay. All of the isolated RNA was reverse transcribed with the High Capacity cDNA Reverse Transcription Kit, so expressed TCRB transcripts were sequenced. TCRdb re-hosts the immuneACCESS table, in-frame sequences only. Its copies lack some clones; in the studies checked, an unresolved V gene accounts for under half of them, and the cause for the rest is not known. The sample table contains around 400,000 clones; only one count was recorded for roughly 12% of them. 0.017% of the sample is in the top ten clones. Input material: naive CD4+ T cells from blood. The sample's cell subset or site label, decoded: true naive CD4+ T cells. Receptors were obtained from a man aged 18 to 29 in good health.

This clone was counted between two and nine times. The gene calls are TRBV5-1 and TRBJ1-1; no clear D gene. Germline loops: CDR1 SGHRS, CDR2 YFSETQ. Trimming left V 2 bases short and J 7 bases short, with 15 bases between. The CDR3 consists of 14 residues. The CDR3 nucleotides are TGCGCCAGCAGCTTTTCGAGGGTCTTGGGTGAAGCTTTCTTT. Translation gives CASSFSRVLGEAFF.

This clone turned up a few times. The CDR3 sequence is CASSRLVTKTQYF. The CDR3, as DNA: TGTGCCAGCTCACGACTAGTCACAAAGACCCAGTACTTC. The gene calls are TRBV18 and TRBJ2-5, with a tentative D call TRBD2 (6 bases). CDR1 and CDR2 from the germline V gene are KGHSH and LQKENI. The CDR3 has 13 amino acids. V was cut by 4 bases and J by 6 bases, with 12 bases left in between.

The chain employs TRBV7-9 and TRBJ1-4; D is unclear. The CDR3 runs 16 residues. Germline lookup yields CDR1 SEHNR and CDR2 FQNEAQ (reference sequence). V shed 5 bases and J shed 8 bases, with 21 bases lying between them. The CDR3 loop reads CASSLTPRGAAEKLFF. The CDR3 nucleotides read TGTGCCAGCAGCCTAACCCCCCGGGGTGCGGCGGAAAAACTGTTTTTT.

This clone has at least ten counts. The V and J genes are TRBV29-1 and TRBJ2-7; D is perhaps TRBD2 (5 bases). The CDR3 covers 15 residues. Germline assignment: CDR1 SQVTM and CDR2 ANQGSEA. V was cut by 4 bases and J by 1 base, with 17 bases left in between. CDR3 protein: CSVGAGAGTSYEQYF. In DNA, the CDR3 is TGCAGCGTTGGGGCTGGCGCGGGCACTTCCTACGAGCAGTACTTC.

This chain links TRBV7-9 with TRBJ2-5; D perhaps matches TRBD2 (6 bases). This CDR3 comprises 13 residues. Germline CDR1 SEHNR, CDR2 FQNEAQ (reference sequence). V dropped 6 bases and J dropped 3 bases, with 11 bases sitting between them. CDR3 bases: TGTGCCAGCAGACCCACGGGGGAAGAGACCCAGTACTTC. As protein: CASRPTGEETQYF. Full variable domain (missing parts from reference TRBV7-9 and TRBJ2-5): DTGVSQNPRHKITKRGQNVTFRCDPISEHNRLYWYRQTLGQGPEFLTYFQNEAQLEKSRLLSDRFSAERPKGSFSTLEIQRTEQGDSAMYLCASRPTGEETQYFGPGTRLLVL.

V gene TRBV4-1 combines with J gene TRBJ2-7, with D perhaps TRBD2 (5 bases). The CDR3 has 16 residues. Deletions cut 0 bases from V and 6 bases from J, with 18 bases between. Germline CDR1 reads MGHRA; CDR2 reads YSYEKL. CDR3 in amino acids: CASSQDWRLGRVEQYF. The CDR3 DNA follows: TGCGCCAGCAGCCAAGATTGGAGGTTAGGTCGGGTCGAGCAGTACTTC.

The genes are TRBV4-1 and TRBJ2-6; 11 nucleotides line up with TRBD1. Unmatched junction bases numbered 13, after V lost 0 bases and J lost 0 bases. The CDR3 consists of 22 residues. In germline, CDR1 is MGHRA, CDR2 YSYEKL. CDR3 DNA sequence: TGCGCCAGCAGCCAAGATCTCCACCGAACCGGGACAGGGGGCTCTGGGGCCAACGTCCTGACTTTC. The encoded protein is CASSQDLHRTGTGGSGANVLTF.

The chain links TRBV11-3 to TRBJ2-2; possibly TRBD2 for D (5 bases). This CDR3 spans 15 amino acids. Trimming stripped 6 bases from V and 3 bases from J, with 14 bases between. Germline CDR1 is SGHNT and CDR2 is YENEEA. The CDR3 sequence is CASRSGKVDTGELFF. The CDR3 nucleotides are TGTGCCAGCAGGTCCGGGAAAGTGGACACCGGGGAGCTGTTTTTT.

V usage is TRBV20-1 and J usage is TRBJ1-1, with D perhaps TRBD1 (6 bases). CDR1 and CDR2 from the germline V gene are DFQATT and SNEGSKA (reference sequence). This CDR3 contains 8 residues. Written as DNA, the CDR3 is TGCATATCAGGGGAGGCTTTCTTT. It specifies CISGEAFF.

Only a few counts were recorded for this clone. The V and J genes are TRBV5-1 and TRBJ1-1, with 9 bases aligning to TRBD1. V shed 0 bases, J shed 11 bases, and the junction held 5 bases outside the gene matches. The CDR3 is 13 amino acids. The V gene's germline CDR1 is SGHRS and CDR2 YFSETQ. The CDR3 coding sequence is TGCGCCAGCAGCTTGGGACAGGGGGACGTGGCTTTCTTT. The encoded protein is CASSLGQGDVAFF.

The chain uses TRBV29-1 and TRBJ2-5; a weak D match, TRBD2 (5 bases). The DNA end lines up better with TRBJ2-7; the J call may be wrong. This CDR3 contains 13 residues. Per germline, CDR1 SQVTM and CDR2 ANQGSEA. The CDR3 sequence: CSAESGATYEQYF. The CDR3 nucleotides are TGCAGCGCCGAGAGCGGAGCGACCTACGAGCAGTACTTC.

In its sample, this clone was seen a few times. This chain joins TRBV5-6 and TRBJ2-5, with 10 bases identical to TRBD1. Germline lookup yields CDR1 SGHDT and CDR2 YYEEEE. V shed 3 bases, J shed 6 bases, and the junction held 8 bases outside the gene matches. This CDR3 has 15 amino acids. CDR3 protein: CASSSLDRGLKTQYF. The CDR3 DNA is TGTGCCAGCAGCTCCTTAGACAGGGGGCTAAAGACCCAGTACTTC.

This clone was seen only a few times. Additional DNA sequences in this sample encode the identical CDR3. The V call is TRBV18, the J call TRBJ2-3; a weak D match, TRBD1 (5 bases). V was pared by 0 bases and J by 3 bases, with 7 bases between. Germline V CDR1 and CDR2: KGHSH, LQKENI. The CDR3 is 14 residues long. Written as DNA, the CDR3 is TGTGCCAGCTCACCACCGTCAGGGACAGATACGCAGTATTTT. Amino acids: CASSPPSGTDTQYF.

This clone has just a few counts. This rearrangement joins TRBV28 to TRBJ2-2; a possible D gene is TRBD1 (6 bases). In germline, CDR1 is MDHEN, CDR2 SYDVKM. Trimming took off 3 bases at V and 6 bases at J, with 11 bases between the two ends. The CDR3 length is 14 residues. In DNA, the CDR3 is TGTGCCAGCAGTTTCCAGGGGATTTCCGGGGAGCTGTTTTTT. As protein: CASSFQGISGELFF.

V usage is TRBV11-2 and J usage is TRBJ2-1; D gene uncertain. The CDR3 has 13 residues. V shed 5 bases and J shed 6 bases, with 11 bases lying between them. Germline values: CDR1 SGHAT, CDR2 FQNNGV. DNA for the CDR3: TGTGCCAGCAGCCGAGATAACAGCAATGAGCAGTTCTTC. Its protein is CASSRDNSNEQFF.

CDR3 amino acids: CASSLMVAGGPYEQYF. The CDR3, as DNA: TGTGCCAGCAGCTTGATGGTTGCGGGGGGCCCCTACGAGCAGTACTTC. The chain joins TRBV5-6 to TRBJ2-7, with 8 bases aligning to TRBD2. The trim removed 1 base at V and 2 bases at J, leaving 8 bases unmatched. This CDR3 contains 16 residues. In germline, CDR1 is SGHDT, CDR2 YYEEEE. The variable domain in full, with the rest retrieved from reference TRBV5-6 and TRBJ2-7, is DAGVTQSPTHLIKTRGQQVTLRCSPKSGHDTVSWYQQALGQGPQFIFQYYEEEERQRGNFPDRFSGHQFPNYSSELNVNALLLGDSALYLCASSLMVAGGPYEQYFGPGTRLTVT.

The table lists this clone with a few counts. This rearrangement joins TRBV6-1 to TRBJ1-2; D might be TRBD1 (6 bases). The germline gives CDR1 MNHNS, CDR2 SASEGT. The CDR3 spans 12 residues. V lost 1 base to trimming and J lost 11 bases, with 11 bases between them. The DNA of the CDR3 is TGTGCCAGCAGTGAAGGCCCAGGGGCGTACACCTTC. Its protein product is CASSEGPGAYTF.

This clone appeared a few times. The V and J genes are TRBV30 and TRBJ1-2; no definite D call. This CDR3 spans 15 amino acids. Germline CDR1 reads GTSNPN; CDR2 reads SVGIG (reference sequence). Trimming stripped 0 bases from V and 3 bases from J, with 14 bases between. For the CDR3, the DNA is TGTGCCTGGAGTGTACCCGGGATTTTGGACTATGGCTACACCTTC. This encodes CAWSVPGILDYGYTF. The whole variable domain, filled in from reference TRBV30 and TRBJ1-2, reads SQTIHQWPATLVQPVGSPLSLECTVEGTSNPNLYWYRQAAGRGLQLLFYSVGIGQISSEVPQNLSASRPQDRQFILSSKKLLLSDSGFYLCAWSVPGILDYGYTFGSGTRLTVV.

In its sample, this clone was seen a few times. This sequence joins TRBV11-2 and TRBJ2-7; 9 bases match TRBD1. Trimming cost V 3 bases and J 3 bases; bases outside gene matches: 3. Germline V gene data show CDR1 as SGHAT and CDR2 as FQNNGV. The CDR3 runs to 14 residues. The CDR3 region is CASSLGDRVYEQYF. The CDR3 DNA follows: TGTGCCAGCAGCTTGGGGGACAGGGTCTACGAGCAGTACTTC. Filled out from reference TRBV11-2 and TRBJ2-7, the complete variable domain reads EAGVAQSPRYKIIEKRQSVAFWCNPISGHATLYWYQQILGQGPKLLIQFQNNGVVDDSQLPKDRFSAERLKGVDSTLKIQPAKLEDSAVYLCASSLGDRVYEQYFGPGTRLTVT.

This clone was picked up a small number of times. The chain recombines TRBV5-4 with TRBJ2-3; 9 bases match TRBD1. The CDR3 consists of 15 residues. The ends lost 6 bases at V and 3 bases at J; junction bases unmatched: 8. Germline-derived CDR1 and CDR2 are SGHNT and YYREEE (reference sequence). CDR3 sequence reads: CASTDRQGVTDTQYF. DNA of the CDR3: TGTGCCAGCACGGACCGACAGGGGGTTACAGATACGCAGTATTTT. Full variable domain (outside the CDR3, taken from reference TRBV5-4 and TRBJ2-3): ETGVTQSPTHLIKTRGQQVTLRCSSQSGHNTVSWYQQALGQGPQFIFQYYREEENGRGNFPPRFSGLQFPNYSSELNVNALELDDSALYLCASTDRQGVTDTQYFGPGTRLTVL.

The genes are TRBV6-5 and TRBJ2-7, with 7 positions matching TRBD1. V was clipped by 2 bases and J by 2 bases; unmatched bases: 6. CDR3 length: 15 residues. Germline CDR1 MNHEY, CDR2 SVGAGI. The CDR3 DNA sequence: TGTGCCAGCAGTTACACGCGGACAGGTCCCTACGAGCAGTACTTC. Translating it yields CASSYTRTGPYEQYF.

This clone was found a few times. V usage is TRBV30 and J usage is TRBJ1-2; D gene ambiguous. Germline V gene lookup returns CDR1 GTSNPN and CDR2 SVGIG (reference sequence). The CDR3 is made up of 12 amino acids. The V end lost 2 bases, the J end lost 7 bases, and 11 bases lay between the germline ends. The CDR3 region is CAWSIGDPGYTF. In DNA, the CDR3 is TGTGCCTGGAGTATCGGGGATCCTGGCTACACCTTC.

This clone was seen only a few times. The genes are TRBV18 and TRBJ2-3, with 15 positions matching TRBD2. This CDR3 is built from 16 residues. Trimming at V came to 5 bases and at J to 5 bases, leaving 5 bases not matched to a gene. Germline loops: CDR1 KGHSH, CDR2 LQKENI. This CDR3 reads CASSTTGLAGGDTQYF. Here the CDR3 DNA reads TGTGCCAGCTCAACCACGGGACTAGCGGGAGGAGATACGCAGTATTTT. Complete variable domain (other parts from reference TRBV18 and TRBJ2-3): NAGVMQNPRHLVRRRGQEARLRCSPMKGHSHVYWYRQLPEEGLKFMVYLQKENIIDESGMPKERFSAEFPKEGPSILRIQQVVRGDSAAYFCASSTTGLAGGDTQYFGPGTRLTVL.

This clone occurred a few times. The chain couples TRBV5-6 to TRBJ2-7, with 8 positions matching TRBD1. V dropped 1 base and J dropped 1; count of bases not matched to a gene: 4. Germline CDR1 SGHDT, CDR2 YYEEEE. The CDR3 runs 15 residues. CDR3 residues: CASSLSGQVSYEQYF. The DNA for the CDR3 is TGTGCCAGCAGCTTGTCGGGACAGGTATCCTACGAGCAGTACTTC.

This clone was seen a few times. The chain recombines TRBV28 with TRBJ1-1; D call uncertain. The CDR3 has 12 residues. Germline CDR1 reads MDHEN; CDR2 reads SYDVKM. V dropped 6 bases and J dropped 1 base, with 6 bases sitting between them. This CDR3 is CASSPRNTEAFF. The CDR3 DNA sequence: TGTGCCAGCAGCCCCCGGAACACTGAAGCTTTCTTT.